This T cell receptor (beta chain) stems from a study of graft-versus-host responses after intestinal transplantation. Study as a whole: Recipients underwent multivisceral, liver-intestinal, or isolated intestinal transplants. Study observations and caveats: Early post-transplant HvG declines showed an association with peak circulating GvH clone levels. Some GvH clones were seen earlier in gut or blood, suggesting intestinal origin.

As regards this clone: Its antigen is still unknown.

This table comes from immunoSEQ multiplex PCR, and its TCRdb copy is limited to in-frame clones, with some not included. The profile shows tens of thousands of clones, 75% to 90% of them singletons. This CDR3 comprises 15 residues. The germline gives CDR1 MGHDK, CDR2 SYGVNS. Trimming took off 3 bases at V and 3 bases at J, with 11 bases between the two ends. Tissue processing of the graft released intraepithelial and lamina propria lymphocytes from it. This sequence originates from a human patient who received an intestinal transplant, so some T cells may come from the graft donor. The starting material was ileum tissue, obtained around 350 days after transplant. The chain uses TRBV25-1 and TRBJ2-2; D unresolved. DNA of the CDR3: TGTGCCAGCAGTGACCCCCGACACTACACCGGGGAGCTGTTTTTT. Amino acids: CASSDPRHYTGELFF. Variable domain in full (rest from reference TRBV25-1 and TRBJ2-2): EADIYQTPRYLVIGTGKKITLECSQTMGHDKMYWYQQDPGMELHLIHYSYGVNSTEKGDLSSESTVSRIRTEHFPLTLESARPSHTSQYLCASSDPRHYTGELFFGEGSRLTVL.